These 15 T cell receptor beta chains originate from one sample sequenced in a study of cytomegalovirus exposure and HLA in healthy donors. The primer mix had 60 Vbeta and 13 Jbeta primers. Profiled with immunoSEQ multiplex PCR; TCRdb holds only in-frame clones, not every one. Of about 92,000 clones listed, approximately 84% are singletons. Sequencing input: PBMCs. These receptor sequences come from a woman aged 18-30 years in good health and CMV-seropositive.

The gene calls are TRBV15 and TRBJ1-6; 9 nucleotides line up with TRBD1. The CDR3 is 14 amino acids. Looked up from germline, CDR1 is LNHNV and CDR2 is YYDKDF (reference sequence). The J segment lost 8 bases and the V segment lost 3 bases, leaving 2 bases of the junction unmatched. In nucleotides, the CDR3 is TGTGCCACCAGCAGGACAGGGGGGGATTCACCCCTCCACTTT. The encoded protein is CATSRTGGDSPLHF.

This chain links TRBV5-5 with TRBJ1-1, with 8 positions matching TRBD1. Germline values: CDR1 SGHKS, CDR2 YYEKEE (reference sequence). The J segment lost 3 bases and the V segment lost 4 bases, leaving 8 bases of the junction unmatched. CDR3 size: 15 residues. The CDR3 DNA is TGTGCCAGCAGCACCTGGACAGGGCTAGACACTGAAGCTTTCTTT. It translates to CASSTWTGLDTEAFF.

The genes are TRBV7-7 and TRBJ2-1, with 10 bases matching TRBD2. This CDR3 is 17 amino acids long. Germline assignment: CDR1 SSHAT and CDR2 FNYEAQ (reference sequence). CDR3 nucleotides: TGTGCTAGAAACACCACCGTACTAGCGGGGCGGTATAATGAGCAGTTCTTC. It translates to CARNTTVLAGRYNEQFF.

The chain combines TRBV19 with TRBJ1-4; perhaps TRBD1 as D (5 bases). Germline CDR1 reads LNHDA; CDR2 reads SQIVND (reference sequence). The CDR3 loop spans 15 amino acids. Trimming removed 3 bases at V and 3 bases at J, with 11 bases between. In DNA form, the CDR3 reads TGTGCCAGTAGTATTCCTCGGGGGTCTAATGAAAAACTGTTTTTT. Its translation is CASSIPRGSNEKLFF.

The chain couples TRBV6-1 to TRBJ2-1; no definite D call. The CDR3 has 13 amino acids. V was clipped by 3 bases and J by 4 bases, with 7 bases between them. Germline assignment: CDR1 MNHNS and CDR2 SASEGT. For the CDR3, the DNA is TGTGCCAGCAGTGAGTCCAGTTACAATGAGCAGTTCTTC. Protein: CASSESSYNEQFF.

The chain couples TRBV27 to TRBJ2-7; 7 bases line up with TRBD2. Unmatched junction bases numbered 4, after V lost 4 bases and J lost 1 base. The CDR3 contains 14 residues. CDR1 and CDR2 (germline): MNHEY, SMNVEV (reference sequence). The chain's CDR3 is CASSYVGGSYEQYF. The CDR3 DNA reads TGTGCCAGCAGTTATGTGGGGGGGTCCTACGAGCAGTACTTC.

The chain uses TRBV6-5 and TRBJ2-7, with a possible D match to TRBD2 (6 bases). The ends were cut back, 2 bases at V and 3 bases at J, with 14 bases in the middle. This CDR3 spans 15 amino acids. Germline-derived CDR1 and CDR2 are MNHEY and SVGAGI. Here the CDR3 DNA reads TGTGCCAGCAGTTACGGGGGAGGCGGATACTACGAGCAGTACTTC. Its protein product is CASSYGGGGYYEQYF.

J is TRBJ2-3 and V is TRBV19; a possible D gene is TRBD2 (5 bases). The CDR3 spans 14 residues. Between the trimmed V and J ends, which lost 6 bases and 3 bases, there was a span of 13 bases. The germline V gene encodes CDR1 LNHDA and CDR2 SQIVND (reference sequence). The CDR3 sequence is CASSLRVWTDTQYF. For the CDR3, the DNA is TGTGCCAGTAGCCTGAGGGTTTGGACAGATACGCAGTATTTT.

The chain combines TRBV9 with TRBJ1-5; no definite D call. V was shortened by 7 bases and J by 7 bases, with 15 bases between the two germline ends. In germline, CDR1 is SGDLS, CDR2 YYNGEE. This CDR3 has 13 residues. Here the CDR3 reads CASGSGVGQPQHF. The CDR3 nucleotides read TGTGCCAGCGGCTCCGGGGTAGGCCAGCCCCAGCATTTT.

This chain joins TRBV5-6 and TRBJ2-6; D might be TRBD1 (6 bases). The CDR3 totals 19 residues. CDR1 is SGHDT and CDR2 is YYEEEE in the germline V gene. V lost 0 bases to trimming and J lost 0 bases, with 16 bases between them. CDR3 coding DNA: TGTGCCAGCAGCTTGGTCTGGGCAGGGGTCGGCTCTGGGGCCAACGTCCTGACTTTC. Encoded protein: CASSLVWAGVGSGANVLTF.

The chain uses TRBV25-1 and TRBJ2-2, with D possibly being TRBD1 (5 bases). Germline V gene lookup returns CDR1 MGHDK and CDR2 SYGVNS. The CDR3 is made up of 15 amino acids. V dropped 3 bases and J dropped 4 bases, with 12 bases sitting between them. Here the CDR3 reads CASSDPRTSTGELFF. CDR3 sequence (DNA): TGTGCCAGCAGTGATCCGCGGACATCCACCGGGGAGCTGTTTTTT.

This sequence joins TRBV7-6 and TRBJ2-3; D perhaps matches TRBD2 (6 bases). The CDR3 has 17 amino acids. Trimming removed 0 bases from V and 5 bases from J, with 18 bases in between. Germline values: CDR1 SGHVS, CDR2 FNYEAQ. CDR3 loop: CASSLAVAGRYEDTQYF. CDR3 DNA sequence: TGTGCCAGCAGCTTAGCAGTCGCAGGGAGGTATGAAGATACGCAGTATTTT.

V usage is TRBV6-5 and J usage is TRBJ1-5; TRBD1 matches at 9 bases. The CDR3 is 14 residues long. The germline CDR1 and CDR2 sequences are MNHEY and SVGAGI. Trimming removed 6 bases from V and 5 bases from J; junction bases left unmatched: 5. CDR3: CASRSQGADQPQHF. CDR3 nucleotide sequence: TGTGCCAGCAGGTCACAGGGGGCTGATCAGCCCCAGCATTTT.

The chain carries TRBV11-2 and TRBJ1-2; D ambiguous. V shed 7 bases and J shed 8 bases, with 14 bases lying between them. CDR3 length: 12 amino acids. The germline gives CDR1 SGHAT, CDR2 FQNNGV. Written as DNA, the CDR3 is TGTGCCAGCACCACTACGGCCCAAGGCTACACCTTC. Translating it yields CASTTTAQGYTF.

This rearrangement joins TRBV19 to TRBJ2-1, with TRBD1 as a possible D gene (5 bases). Trimming removed 5 bases at V and 2 bases at J, with 13 bases between. The CDR3 consists of 15 residues. The germline CDR1 and CDR2 sequences are LNHDA and SQIVND (reference sequence). CDR3 sequence: CASSGARLTYNEQFF. The CDR3 coding sequence is TGTGCCAGTAGTGGGGCTAGGTTAACCTACAATGAGCAGTTCTTC.